The 31 T cell receptor beta chains listed next were all sequenced from one sample in a study of blood T cell repertoires in COVID-19. Here immunoSEQ multiplex PCR was the method, and the copy in TCRdb shows in-frame clones only, minus some. The sample holds 36,000 or so clones; about nine tenths are singletons and the top ten take roughly 5%. Source material: peripheral blood. These receptors came from a human donor in a cohort sampled during active COVID-19.

The chain links TRBV28 to TRBJ1-4, with D possibly matching TRBD1 (6 bases). Germline V gene lookup returns CDR1 MDHEN and CDR2 SYDVKM. This CDR3 comprises 16 residues. V gave up 3 bases and J gave up 1 base, with 12 bases separating them. The CDR3 region is CASSLGRGITNEKLFF. Here the CDR3 DNA reads TGTGCCAGCAGTTTGGGCAGGGGAATAACTAATGAAAAACTGTTTTTT.

The V gene is TRBV3-1 (or the pseudogene TRBV3-2), the J gene TRBJ1-2; maybe TRBD1 (6 bases). The V gene's germline CDR1 is LGHDT and CDR2 YNNKEL (reference sequence). V dropped 3 bases and J dropped 4 bases, with 15 bases sitting between them. This CDR3 comprises 15 residues. In nucleotides, the CDR3 is TGTGCCAGCAGCCAGTCGGGGGGGGCCGGCTATGGCTACACCTTC. The encoded protein is CASSQSGGAGYGYTF.

The chain carries TRBV10-3 and TRBJ1-1; D remains unclear. Trimming took 4 bases from V and 4 from J, leaving 13 bases between them. This CDR3 comprises 14 residues. Germline-derived CDR1 and CDR2 are ENHRY and SYGVKD. CDR3 sequence reads: CAISAPGFGTEAFF. For the CDR3, the DNA is TGTGCCATCAGTGCCCCCGGGTTTGGCACTGAAGCTTTCTTT.

About this clone: A read error may account for a junction end that differs from germline. The rearrangement links TRBV19 to TRBJ1-2, with unresolved D. The CDR3 is made up of 8 amino acids. The germline CDR1 and CDR2 sequences are LNHDA and SQIVND (reference sequence). The CDR3 sequence: CLGLGYTF. CDR3 nucleotides: TGCCTGGGCCTGGGCTACACCTTC.

The genes are TRBV27 and TRBJ1-2; 7 positions agree with TRBD1. This CDR3 is 14 amino acids long. The J segment lost 6 bases and the V segment lost 8 bases, leaving 12 bases of the junction unmatched. CDR1 and CDR2 from the germline V gene are MNHEY and SMNVEV (reference sequence). This chain's CDR3 is CASRGQVKVDGYTF. CDR3 in DNA: TGTGCCAGCCGAGGACAGGTTAAAGTAGATGGCTACACCTTC.

This chain joins TRBV28 and TRBJ2-7, with D perhaps matching TRBD2 (5 bases). The CDR3 consists of 14 residues. V lost 6 bases, J lost 0 bases, and 12 bases lay in between. CDR1 is MDHEN, CDR2 SYDVKM, per germline. The CDR3 DNA reads TGTGCCAGCAGCCTAAGCGGTTACTCCTACGAGCAGTACTTC. It translates to CASSLSGYSYEQYF.

This chain uses TRBV10-3 with TRBJ2-5, with 11 bases lining up with TRBD1. Germline CDR1 reads ENHRY; CDR2 reads SYGVKD. V lost 2 bases, J lost 4 bases, and 3 bases stayed unmatched. CDR3 size: 15 residues. CDR3 DNA sequence: TGTGCCATCAGTGAGGGGGGGACAGGGGGAGAGACCCAGTACTTC. It translates to CAISEGGTGGETQYF.

This chain connects TRBV6-1 to TRBJ2-3; 11 bases align to TRBD2. V lost 1 base, J lost 5 bases, and 5 bases stayed unmatched. This CDR3 is built from 16 residues. The germline V gene encodes CDR1 MNHNS and CDR2 SASEGT. CDR3 protein: CASSEGASGRQDTQYF. In DNA form, the CDR3 reads TGTGCCAGCAGTGAAGGGGCTAGCGGGAGGCAAGATACGCAGTATTTT.

The chain recombines TRBV30 with TRBJ1-4, with D unresolved. The V and J ends lost 3 bases and 5 bases respectively, with 16 bases between them. CDR3 size: 15 residues. Germline V gene lookup returns CDR1 GTSNPN and CDR2 SVGIG (reference sequence). This CDR3 is CAWRSFGRKNEKLFF. The CDR3 DNA is TGTGCCTGGAGAAGCTTTGGCAGGAAAAATGAAAAACTGTTTTTT.

The gene calls are TRBV9 and TRBJ2-1; TRBD2 might be the D (5 bases). The CDR3 is 11 residues long. Germline V CDR1 and CDR2: SGDLS, YYNGEE. V lost 4 bases, J lost 13 bases, and 12 bases lay in between. The CDR3 sequence: CASSNLATQFF. In DNA, the CDR3 is TGTGCCAGCAGCAACTTAGCGACCCAGTTCTTC.

The chain employs TRBV5-6 and TRBJ1-2, with 9 bases fitting TRBD1. CDR1 and CDR2 from the germline V gene are SGHDT and YYEEEE. CDR3 length equals 14 residues. J was trimmed by 8 bases and V by 0 bases; bases with no gene match: 5. CDR3 amino acids: CASSLGGQGTGYTF. In nucleotides, the CDR3 is TGTGCCAGCAGCTTGGGGGGACAGGGTACGGGCTACACCTTC.

The chain combines TRBV4-3 with TRBJ2-6; weak D call: TRBD2 (6 bases). V gave up 0 bases and J gave up 0 bases, with 12 bases separating them. CDR1 is LGHNA and CDR2 is YSLEER in the germline V gene. This CDR3 region has 18 residues. CDR3 DNA sequence: TGCGCCAGCAGCCAAGATTCGGGGACTCGCTCTGGGGCCAACGTCCTGACTTTC. It specifies CASSQDSGTRSGANVLTF.

The chain couples TRBV24-1 to TRBJ2-3; 7 bases are shared with TRBD2. The CDR3 totals 14 residues. Germline CDR1 is KGHDR and CDR2 is SFDVKD. The V gene end was trimmed by 7 bases and the J gene end by 4 bases; junction bases not matched to a gene: 7. The CDR3: CATSGTMPPDTQYF. The CDR3 coding sequence is TGTGCCACCAGCGGGACTATGCCCCCAGATACGCAGTATTTT.

The gene calls are TRBV5-1 and TRBJ2-7; TRBD2 aligns across 10 bases. V lost 4 bases to trimming and J lost 2 bases; unmatched junction nucleotides: 6. Per germline, CDR1 SGHRS and CDR2 YFSETQ. The CDR3 totals 15 residues. The CDR3 loop is CASSDGLAAAYEQYF. Written as DNA, the CDR3 is TGCGCCAGCAGCGATGGACTAGCGGCCGCCTACGAGCAGTACTTC.

The chain has TRBV7-3 and TRBJ2-7, with D perhaps TRBD2 (6 bases). V was cut by 5 bases and J by 7 bases, with 15 bases left in between. CDR1 is SGHTA, CDR2 FQGTGA, per germline. This CDR3 spans 13 amino acids. The CDR3 region is CASSMGLPMEQYF. The CDR3 coding sequence is TGTGCCAGCAGCATGGGACTCCCGATGGAGCAGTACTTC.

This chain uses TRBV27 with TRBJ2-1; 9 nucleotides agree with TRBD2. The length of the CDR3 is 16 residues. The V gene end was trimmed by 7 bases and the J gene end by 6 bases; junction bases not matched to a gene: 13. From germline, CDR1 is MNHEY and CDR2 SMNVEV (reference sequence). The CDR3 DNA sequence: TGTGCCAGCACCCGCGGAGTAGCGGGAGTGGGCAATGAGCAGTTCTTC. Protein sequence: CASTRGVAGVGNEQFF.

The chain combines TRBV5-1 with TRBJ2-7; 7 bases line up with TRBD1. Germline-derived CDR1 and CDR2 are SGHRS and YFSETQ. The CDR3 consists of 14 residues. Trimming removed 3 bases from V and 2 bases from J; junction bases left unmatched: 5. DNA of the CDR3: TGCGCCAGCAGCTCCGCCGGGACAGCCTACGAGCAGTACTTC. Residues: CASSSAGTAYEQYF.

The chain is built from TRBV5-5 and TRBJ2-3, with D possibly matching TRBD2 (5 bases). V shed 2 bases and J shed 4 bases, with 14 bases lying between them. The V gene's germline CDR1 is SGHKS and CDR2 YYEKEE (reference sequence). This CDR3 comprises 15 residues. CDR3 residues: CASSLSGRRPDTQYF. CDR3 nucleotides: TGTGCCAGCAGCTTAAGCGGACGCCGCCCAGATACGCAGTATTTT.

V gene TRBV27 combines with J gene TRBJ1-2; TRBD1 matches at 8 bases. The CDR3 consists of 15 residues. V was pared by 8 bases and J by 3 bases, with 11 bases of the junction left unmatched. Germline V gene data show CDR1 as MNHEY and CDR2 as SMNVEV (reference sequence). In DNA, the CDR3 is TGTGCCAGCTCAACGGGGGCAGGGGGCTACTATGGCTACACCTTC. Its protein product is CASSTGAGGYYGYTF.

The rearrangement links TRBV7-9 to TRBJ1-2, with TRBD1 matching 8 bases. Looked up from germline, CDR1 is SEHNR and CDR2 is FQNEAQ (reference sequence). The CDR3 extends over 14 amino acids. J gave up 4 bases and V 5 bases, and 6 bases lay outside the gene matches. The CDR3 nucleotides are TGTGCCAGCAGCGCGGACAGGGCCCTCTATGGCTACACCTTC. It yields the protein CASSADRALYGYTF.

This CDR3 reads CASSPGLREGDTQYF. The DNA for the CDR3 is TGTGCCAGCTCACCAGGGCTCCGGGAGGGAGATACGCAGTATTTT. The rearrangement joins TRBV18 to TRBJ2-3; TRBD2 aligns across 8 bases. Germline V gives CDR1 KGHSH, CDR2 LQKENI. Trimming cost V 2 bases and J 5 bases; bases outside gene matches: 6. The CDR3 totals 15 residues. Together with reference TRBV18 and TRBJ2-3, the CDR3 gives the full variable domain: NAGVMQNPRHLVRRRGQEARLRCSPMKGHSHVYWYRQLPEEGLKFMVYLQKENIIDESGMPKERFSAEFPKEGPSILRIQQVVRGDSAAYFCASSPGLREGDTQYFGPGTRLTVL.

This clone occurred once. The genes are TRBV19 and TRBJ2-1; possibly TRBD2 for D (5 bases). Germline CDR1 and CDR2: LNHDA and SQIVND (reference sequence). CDR3 length: 15 residues. V lost 1 base, J lost 7 bases, and 14 bases lay in between. The CDR3 DNA sequence: TGTGCCAGTAGTATAGTGAGGGTTTTCGCGAATGAGCAGTTCTTC. The encoded protein is CASSIVRVFANEQFF.

The genes are TRBV3-1 (or the pseudogene TRBV3-2) and TRBJ2-7, with 12 nucleotides matching TRBD2. Germline values: CDR1 LGHDT, CDR2 YNNKEL (reference sequence). This CDR3 spans 15 amino acids. J was trimmed by 7 bases and V by 1 base; bases with no gene match: 5. The CDR3 reads CASSQGASGRGEQYF. In DNA form, the CDR3 reads TGTGCCAGCAGCCAAGGGGCTAGCGGGAGGGGGGAGCAGTACTTC.

The V gene is TRBV28, the J gene TRBJ2-7, with TRBD2 identical over 11 bases. V was pared by 6 bases and J by 6 bases, with 7 bases of the junction left unmatched. The CDR3 has 14 amino acids. CDR1 is MDHEN and CDR2 is SYDVKM in the germline V gene. CDR3 in DNA: TGTGCCAGCAGGAAAGGGACTAGCGGAGGCGAGCAGTACTTC. Translated: CASRKGTSGGEQYF. The full variable domain, with the rest looked up from reference TRBV28 and TRBJ2-7, is DVKVTQSSRYLVKRTGEKVFLECVQDMDHENMFWYRQDPGLGLRLIYFSYDVKMKEKGDIPEGYSVSREKKERFSLILESASTNQTSMYLCASRKGTSGGEQYFGPGTRLTVT.

This chain uses TRBV18 with TRBJ1-2; no clear D gene. Germline assignment: CDR1 KGHSH and CDR2 LQKENI. Trimming removed 3 bases at V and 6 bases at J, with 17 bases between. This CDR3 is built from 15 residues. CDR3 DNA: TGTGCCAGCTCACCTAGAGAGGGAAGGGTGGATGGCTACACCTTC. Its translation: CASSPREGRVDGYTF.

The chain has TRBV19 and TRBJ2-7; D is possibly TRBD1 (6 bases). Trimming took off 6 bases at V and 2 bases at J, with 14 bases between the two ends. The V gene's germline CDR1 is LNHDA and CDR2 SQIVND (reference sequence). This CDR3 contains 14 residues. CDR3 nucleotide sequence: TGTGCCAGTAGCGCGAAAGGGGGTACCTACGAGCAGTACTTC. It codes for CASSAKGGTYEQYF.

V gene TRBV4-1 combines with J gene TRBJ2-7; 10 bases align to TRBD1. The length of the CDR3 is 17 residues. Trimming removed 1 base from V and 7 bases from J; junction bases left unmatched: 13. Germline CDR1 MGHRA, CDR2 YSYEKL. The CDR3 bases are TGCGCCAGCAGCCAAGCGACAGGGGGCGCGGGCAAGGGGGAGCAGTACTTC. Translating gives CASSQATGGAGKGEQYF.

The chain is built from TRBV10-3 and TRBJ1-1, with D possibly TRBD1 on 5 matching bases. Germline-derived CDR1 and CDR2 are ENHRY and SYGVKD. The CDR3 length is 12 residues. Trimming shortened V by 10 bases and J by 5 bases, and 14 bases separated the two germline ends. The CDR3 coding sequence is TGTGCCACCCGGGACTTCGCAACTGAAGCTTTCTTT. Translated: CATRDFATEAFF.

This clone appeared a single time. V gene TRBV7-8 combines with J gene TRBJ2-1; 10 bases map to TRBD2. The CDR3 is 16 residues long. J lost 7 bases, V lost 5 bases, and 11 bases had no gene match. Germline V gene data show CDR1 as SGHVS and CDR2 as FQNEAQ. As DNA, the CDR3 is TGTGCCAGCAGCGCAAGCGTGTCTAGCGGGAGAAATGAGCAGTTCTTC. Translation gives CASSASVSSGRNEQFF.

This chain's CDR3 is CSASPLGQSKKTEAFF. CDR3 nucleotide sequence: TGCAGTGCTAGTCCTCTCGGACAGTCGAAGAAGACTGAAGCTTTCTTT. The rearrangement joins TRBV20-1 to TRBJ1-1; tentatively, D is TRBD1 (6 bases). This CDR3 contains 16 residues. CDR1 and CDR2 (germline): DFQATT, SNEGSKA (reference sequence). With 3 bases removed from V and 5 bases from J, the gap between germline ends came to 22 bases.

The rearrangement uses TRBV3-1 (or the pseudogene TRBV3-2) and TRBJ1-1; no firm D call. The CDR3 runs 13 residues. The ends were cut back, 0 bases at V and 10 bases at J, with 12 bases in the middle. In germline, CDR1 is LGHDT, CDR2 YNNKEL (reference sequence). This chain's CDR3 is CASSQDALRGAFF. CDR3 DNA sequence: TGTGCCAGCAGCCAAGACGCCTTACGGGGAGCTTTCTTT.